The clone carrying this TCR beta chain has just a few counts. The antigen is undetermined. This sample was included in a study of identical twins. Notes on the study in general: Where beta out-of-frame sequences were concerned, excess twin sharing was weaker. Twin-shared out-of-frame alpha sequences were enriched for low generation probability.

This CDR3 spans 16 amino acids. Trimming cost V 5 bases and J 5 bases, with 21 bases left between them. Germline V gives CDR1 MNHEY, CDR2 SMNVEV (reference sequence). Unique molecular identifiers were present on the cDNA, which also gained a universal primer site by template switching. TCRdb re-derived calls from the 5' RACE reads in MiXCR, one entry per CDR3 protein. The profile covers approximately 470,000 distinct CDR3 sequences, with more than 13% appearing a single time and approximately 0.52% taken by the ten largest. These data are also associated with another study on yellow fever vaccine responses in identical twins.

The chain carries TRBV27 and TRBJ1-2, with D possibly being TRBD1 (6 bases). Sequenced sample: CD4+ T cells sorted from blood. This receptor was obtained from a woman younger than 35 in good health. CDR3 sequence reads: CASSPQGTSGYYGYTF. The CDR3, as DNA: TGTGCCAGCAGTCCCCAGGGGACGTCTGGGTATTATGGCTACACCTTC.